These 7 T cell receptor beta chains came from one sample sequenced in a study of Ad26.COV2.S vaccination and SARS-CoV-2 variants. Indicated treatment: around 19 received Ad26.COV2.S at low or high dose, single or two shots; about 5 received placebo; per-sample allocation not given. Sampling took place 63 days after the first vaccine or placebo injection. TCRdb's copy holds only in-frame clones and misses some; the assay was immunoSEQ multiplex PCR. The repertoire holds hundreds of thousands of clones, around 86% seen once, with 3.4% in the top ten. The sequencing used peripheral blood, collected in a trial of Ad26.COV2.S vaccine versus placebo. The receptors here all came from a person between 18 and 65 years old who received the Ad26.COV2.S COVID-19 vaccine or a placebo.

For this clone: The junction does not match germline at one end; this may be a read error. The chain couples TRBV5-1 to TRBJ1-2; possibly TRBD1 for D (6 bases). Germline CDR1 reads SGHRS; CDR2 reads YFSETQ. This CDR3 is built from 13 residues. CDR3 loop: CASSLAGTNGYTF. DNA of the CDR3: TGCGCCAGCAGTTTGGCCGGGACAAATGGCTACACCTTC.

The chain links TRBV4-1 to TRBJ1-2, with 9 bases aligning to TRBD1. J gave up 2 bases and V 0 bases, and 10 bases lay outside the gene matches. Per the germline V gene, CDR1 is MGHRA and CDR2 is YSYEKL. The CDR3 has 18 amino acids. The CDR3 nucleotides are TGCGCCAGCAGCCAAGAACCCACGGGGGGGACAGGGAACTATGGCTACACCTTC. Amino acids: CASSQEPTGGTGNYGYTF.

The rearrangement joins TRBV4-2 to TRBJ1-2, with 9 bases that match TRBD1. Germline V gene lookup returns CDR1 LGHNA and CDR2 YNFKEQ. V lost 0 bases to trimming and J lost 0 bases; unmatched junction nucleotides: 11. The CDR3 totals 19 residues. The CDR3 DNA sequence: TGTGCCAGCAGCCAAGACAACCCGGGACAGGGCCGCCCTAACTATGGCTACACCTTC. It is translated as CASSQDNPGQGRPNYGYTF.

This clone was counted a single time. The chain links TRBV18 to TRBJ1-2, with 8 bases fitting TRBD1. This CDR3 is built from 14 residues. With V trimmed by 3 bases and J by 8 bases, 8 bases remained unmatched. Germline V CDR1 and CDR2: KGHSH, LQKENI. CDR3 amino acids: CASSPEVAGGGYTF. The CDR3 DNA reads as TGTGCCAGCTCACCCGAAGTGGCAGGGGGCGGCTACACCTTC.

The chain links TRBV18 to TRBJ2-1; 8 nucleotides align to TRBD2. V lost 4 bases, J lost 0 bases, and 2 bases stayed unmatched. The CDR3 extends over 15 amino acids. From germline, CDR1 is KGHSH and CDR2 LQKENI. CDR3 in amino acids: CASSLRGGSYNEQFF. The CDR3 bases are TGTGCCAGCTCACTCCGGGGGGGCTCCTACAATGAGCAGTTCTTC. The variable domain in full, with the rest retrieved from reference TRBV18 and TRBJ2-1, is NAGVMQNPRHLVRRRGQEARLRCSPMKGHSHVYWYRQLPEEGLKFMVYLQKENIIDESGMPKERFSAEFPKEGPSILRIQQVVRGDSAAYFCASSLRGGSYNEQFFGPGTRLTVL.

This chain connects TRBV5-5 to TRBJ2-6, with D unresolved. The CDR3 has 14 residues. V shed 1 base and J shed 4 bases, with 6 bases lying between them. Germline-derived CDR1 and CDR2 are SGHKS and YYEKEE (reference sequence). CDR3 sequence (DNA): TGTGCCAGCAGCTTGTCCGAAGGGGCCAACGTCCTGACTTTC. It yields the protein CASSLSEGANVLTF.

The V gene is TRBV5-4, the J gene TRBJ1-4; D perhaps matches TRBD1 (5 bases). The CDR3 consists of 18 residues. CDR1 and CDR2 (germline): SGHNT, YYREEE (reference sequence). V dropped 0 bases and J dropped 1 base, with 16 bases sitting between them. CDR3: CASSLGGSGSGTNEKLFF. The CDR3 DNA is TGTGCCAGCAGCTTGGGAGGCTCAGGGAGCGGAACTAATGAAAAACTGTTTTTT.